What follows are 5 T cell receptor beta chains derived from one specimen sequenced in a study of OX40 agonist ivuxolimab in advanced cancers. Measured with immunoSEQ multiplex PCR; TCRdb has only the in-frame clones, and not every one. There are 75,000 to 95,000 clones in the sample; 87% occur only once, and about 4.5% lies in the top ten. The specimen comprised CD4+ or CD8+ T cells sorted from blood, sampled in a trial of the OX40 agonist ivuxolimab. These receptors were collected from an adult with an advanced solid tumor such as melanoma, head and neck, liver or kidney cancer.

The chain combines TRBV29-1 with TRBJ2-7; D gene ambiguous. V lost 5 bases and J lost 6, with 14 bases in between. Germline V gene sequence: CDR1 SQVTM, CDR2 ANQGSEA. The CDR3 consists of 12 residues. The DNA of the CDR3 is TGCAGCGTTCGTTTTGGGTCTCCCGAGCAGTACTTC. This encodes CSVRFGSPEQYF.

Here the CDR3 reads CSASINEQFF. CDR3 nucleotides: TGCAGTGCTAGTATCAATGAGCAGTTCTTC. The chain joins TRBV20-1 to TRBJ2-1; D is unclear. Trimming pared 3 bases from V and 6 bases from J, leaving 3 bases between. CDR1 and CDR2 from the germline V gene are DFQATT and SNEGSKA (reference sequence). There are 10 residues in the CDR3.

The chain combines TRBV5-5 with TRBJ2-2; 8 bases line up with TRBD2. V lost 0 bases and J lost 4; bases outside the gene matches: 5. The germline CDR1 and CDR2 sequences are SGHKS and YYEKEE (reference sequence). CDR3 length: 16 residues. CDR3 sequence reads: CASSLAGLGSTGELFF. CDR3 nucleotides: TGTGCCAGCAGCTTGGCGGGACTAGGAAGCACCGGGGAGCTGTTTTTT.

The chain carries TRBV6-6 and TRBJ2-3; 11 bases agree with TRBD2. The CDR3 contains 15 residues. V shed 6 bases, J shed 4 bases, and the junction held 6 bases outside the gene matches. Germline-derived CDR1 and CDR2 are MNHNY and SVGAGI (reference sequence). In DNA, the CDR3 is TGTGCCAGCAGCGCAACTAGCGGGAGTGCAGATACGCAGTATTTT. This codes for CASSATSGSADTQYF.

This chain links TRBV30 with TRBJ2-2, with D tentatively TRBD1 or TRBD2 (6 bases each). Trimming cost V 4 bases and J 2 bases, with 11 bases left between them. The CDR3 runs to 14 residues. CDR1 GTSNPN and CDR2 SVGIG come from the germline V gene (reference sequence). The CDR3, as DNA: TGTGCCTGGAAGGGGGGAGCAAACACCGGGGAGCTGTTTTTT. This encodes CAWKGGANTGELFF.